The source of this T cell receptor (beta chain) is a study of cytomegalovirus exposure and HLA in healthy donors. Study in general: Earlier, 150 million to 200 million T cells were analyzed, and some 120 million unique TCR beta sequences were found among them.

The CDR3 has 13 amino acids. The germline V gene encodes CDR1 LNHDA and CDR2 SQIVND (reference sequence). PCR involved 60 Vbeta and 13 Jbeta primers. Repertoires were generated with immunoSEQ multiplex PCR, while TCRdb's copy carries only in-frame clones and drops some. This table lists about 170,000 clones. This TCR derives from a woman aged 18-35 years in good health and CMV-seropositive. The rearrangement links TRBV19 to TRBJ2-5; D is unclear. The end of the DNA aligns better with TRBJ2-7, so the J call may be wrong. Sequenced sample: PBMCs. The DNA for the CDR3 is TGTGCCAGTAGTATAGTATTCCCAAACGAGCAGTACTTC. This sequence encodes CASSIVFPNEQYF.